Reported below is one TCR beta chain. Its antigen is currently unknown. This sample was taken from a study of human T cells and chemical hapten exposure. CDR3 length: 11 amino acids. CDR1 and CDR2 from the germline V gene are SQVTM and ANQGSEA. V gave up 7 bases and J gave up 5 bases; unmatched junction bases: 3. Specified time point: patch test 3, about 24 weeks after DPC sensitization. The treatment: therapeutic diphenylcyclopropenone sensitization with weekly scalp DPC. The study drew its donors from alopecia patients who were 18 to 70 years old and suitable for DPC. Study-level points and caveats: Clustering by CDR3 similarity yielded significantly more large clusters from expanded TCRs than controls.

As the library was built, unique molecular identifiers were attached to individual cDNA molecules. TCRdb re-called the RACE reads through MiXCR, storing one row per CDR3 protein. This repertoire shows about 84,000 distinct CDR3 sequences, 10% to 14% found once; its top ten account for more than 3%. Specimen: whole blood, collected in connection with sensitization to the hapten diphenylcyclopropenone (DPC). The chain has TRBV29-1 and TRBJ2-3; 7 nucleotides align to TRBD1. The sequence came from a woman aged 45-65 years with alopecia areata. Some clones in this sample may be carry-over from other donors' samples. CDR3 amino acids: CSARQGDTQYF. Written as DNA, the CDR3 is TGCAGCGCCAGACAGGGAGATACGCAGTATTTT.